This T cell receptor beta chain was documented in a study of T cells in Graves' hyperthyroidism and ophthalmopathy. Amplified TCR beta CDR3 regions came from RNA transcripts. A set of HTBI primers served as the primers for a first-round RT-PCR of the TCR CDR3. TCRdb re-called the multiplex PCR reads through MiXCR, storing one row per CDR3 protein. The sample has just under 750,000 distinct CDR3 sequences; 35% are singletons. This clonotype came up a few times. Its antigen is not identified. Trimming removed 5 bases at V and 4 bases at J, with 9 bases between. The CDR3 covers 14 residues. Study-wide results and limits: Clonotypes that were expanded in thyroid above 0.001 mostly appeared in blood too.

The rearrangement links TRBV12-3 or TRBV12-4 to TRBJ1-6; D is unclear. Specimen: blood. The clonotype comes from a woman aged 40 to 50 with Graves' hyperthyroidism. CDR3 amino acids: CASSPRSYNSPLHF. CDR3 bases: TGTGCCAGCAGTCCTCGGAGTTATAATTCACCCCTCCACTTT.